The rows below give T cell receptor beta chains drawn from one sample of a study of OX40 agonist ivuxolimab in advanced cancers. The assay was immunoSEQ multiplex PCR, and TCRdb's table has in-frame clones only and misses some. Of 45,000 to 65,000 clones in the sample, 88% were seen once. Sequencing used CD4+ or CD8+ T cells sorted from blood, obtained in a trial of the OX40 agonist ivuxolimab. All receptors derive from an adult with an advanced solid tumor such as melanoma, head and neck, liver or kidney cancer. The CDR3 runs from the conserved cysteine through the conserved F or W. The D gene is left open where the match is weak. Clone size is stated in some rows and not others, as once, few, many or a class when expanded.

j_gene	v_gene	d_gene	abundance	CDR3aa	CDR3nt
TRBJ1-1	TRBV7-9	.	.	CASSLEVGGLRAFF	TGTGCCAGCAGCTTAGAAGTGGGGGGGCTCAGAGCTTTCTTT
TRBJ1-5	TRBV15	.	.	CATSRRDSNQPQHF	TGTGCCACCAGCAGACGGGATAGCAATCAGCCCCAGCATTTT
TRBJ1-5	TRBV4-1	.	.	CASSQPGNQPQHF	TGCGCCAGCAGCCAACCAGGCAATCAGCCCCAGCATTTT
TRBJ2-7	TRBV28	TRBD2	.	CASSPSGNAYEQYF	TGTGCCAGCAGCCCTAGCGGGAATGCCTACGAGCAGTACTTC
TRBJ1-2	TRBV7-9	.	.	CASSPMGYSGGYTF	TGTGCCAGCAGCCCCATGGGGTATTCGGGTGGCTACACCTTC
TRBJ2-1	TRBV30	.	.	CAWSPGRLNNEQFF	TGTGCCTGGAGTCCGGGACGACTTAACAATGAGCAGTTCTTC
TRBJ1-4	TRBV6-5	.	.	CASSYSIGARGEKLFF	TGTGCCAGCAGTTACTCGATTGGCGCTCGCGGTGAAAAACTGTTTTTT
TRBJ1-5	TRBV19	.	.	CASSKQGNGNQPQHF	TGTGCCAGTAGTAAACAGGGTAATGGCAATCAGCCCCAGCATTTT
TRBJ2-1	TRBV7-2	.	.	CASSLMGEQFF	TGTGCCAGCAGCTTAATGGGTGAGCAGTTCTTC
TRBJ2-5	TRBV7-2	TRBD2	once	CASSLAVPSGSETQYF	TGTGCCAGCAGCTTAGCCGTGCCTAGCGGGAGTGAGACCCAGTACTTC
TRBJ2-3	TRBV7-3	.	.	CASSRPGDTQYF	TGTGCCAGCAGCCGACCCGGGGATACGCAGTATTTT
TRBJ2-3	TRBV7-2	TRBD2	.	CASSPRVAGRGDTQYF	TGTGCCAGCAGCCCCCGGGTAGCGGGACGGGGAGATACGCAGTATTTT
TRBJ1-1	TRBV29-1	.	.	CSARQTNTEAFF	TGCAGCGCCCGACAGACGAACACTGAAGCTTTCTTT
TRBJ2-5	TRBV29-1	.	.	CSVGPGAETQYF	TGCAGCGTTGGGCCAGGGGCAGAGACCCAGTACTTC
TRBJ2-5	TRBV18	.	.	CASSPGQETQYF	TGTGCCAGCTCTCCCGGCCAAGAGACCCAGTACTTC
TRBJ2-3	TRBV27	.	.	CASSLGSRTPTDTQYF	TGTGCCAGCAGCCTAGGTAGCCGTACCCCCACAGATACGCAGTATTTT
TRBJ1-2	TRBV7-9	.	.	CASRQRTEGYGYTF	TGTGCCAGCAGACAAAGGACAGAAGGCTATGGCTACACCTTC
TRBJ2-5	TRBV19	TRBD1	few	CASSPGTGAPETQYF	TGTGCCAGTAGCCCCGGGACAGGGGCTCCAGAGACCCAGTACTTC
TRBJ2-1	TRBV4-1	TRBD2	.	CASSQDVAGSGEQFF	TGCGCCAGCAGCCAAGACGTAGCGGGGTCCGGCGAGCAGTTCTTC
TRBJ2-5	TRBV27	TRBD2	.	CASSPGLAGAETQYF	TGTGCCAGCAGTCCGGGACTAGCGGGAGCAGAGACCCAGTACTTC
TRBJ2-5	TRBV13	.	.	CASSFMGWGTQYF	TGTGCCAGCAGCTTCATGGGGTGGGGGACCCAGTACTTC
TRBJ1-5	TRBV27	.	.	CASRPGSGNQPQHF	TGTGCCAGCAGGCCGGGGTCGGGCAATCAGCCCCAGCATTTT
TRBJ1-5	TRBV2	.	few	CASSDNQPQHF	TGTGCCAGCAGTGACAATCAGCCCCAGCATTTT
TRBJ2-5	TRBV5-1	TRBD1	.	CASSLAGTEETQYF	TGCGCCAGCAGCTTAGCTGGGACAGAAGAGACCCAGTACTTC
TRBJ2-1	TRBV27	.	.	CASSSVTVSYNEQFF	TGTGCCAGCAGTTCAGTGACGGTGTCCTACAATGAGCAGTTCTTC
TRBJ2-7	TRBV6-5	TRBD2	.	CASMGPSGRYEQYF	TGTGCCAGCATGGGGCCTAGCGGAAGGTACGAGCAGTACTTC
TRBJ2-7	TRBV5-1	TRBD1	once	CASSARTQGVEQYF	TGCGCCAGCAGCGCCCGGACTCAGGGGGTCGAGCAGTACTTC
TRBJ2-1	TRBV9	TRBD1	.	CASSAHRGPKEEQFF	TGTGCCAGCAGCGCCCACAGGGGACCCAAAGAAGAGCAGTTCTTC
TRBJ2-7	TRBV5-5	.	.	CASSSLAREQYF	TGTGCCAGCAGCTCCTTAGCGCGAGAGCAGTACTTC
TRBJ2-7	TRBV5-4	.	.	CASSLSDSSYEQYF	TGTGCCAGCAGCTTGTCGGACAGTTCCTACGAGCAGTACTTC
TRBJ2-7	TRBV27	TRBD2	.	CASSFFPSGTTTYEQYF	TGTGCCAGCAGTTTTTTCCCGTCCGGGACTACTACCTACGAGCAGTACTTC
TRBJ2-1	TRBV2	.	.	CATKAFDEQFF	TGTGCCACCAAAGCGTTCGATGAGCAGTTCTTC
TRBJ2-7	TRBV11-2	.	.	CASSLVERGAYEQYF	TGTGCCAGCAGCTTAGTCGAAAGGGGAGCCTACGAGCAGTACTTC
TRBJ1-5	TRBV28	.	.	CASSATGGNQPQHF	TGTGCCAGCAGTGCCACTGGGGGTAATCAGCCCCAGCATTTT
TRBJ2-4	TRBV28	.	.	CASSLTGQRLNKNIQYF	TGTGCCAGCAGTTTAACTGGTCAGCGGTTAAACAAAAACATTCAGTACTTC
TRBJ1-1	TRBV2	.	.	CATQGNTEAFF	TGTGCCACACAGGGGAACACTGAAGCTTTCTTT
TRBJ2-3	TRBV5-1	TRBD2	.	CASSLERRLAGARASEDTQYF	TGCGCCAGCAGCTTGGAAAGGCGCCTAGCGGGAGCCCGGGCGTCGGAAGATACGCAGTATTTT
TRBJ1-4	TRBV2	.	.	CASSAFGGSNEKLFF	TGTGCCAGCAGTGCGTTCGGGGGTTCTAATGAAAAACTGTTTTTT
TRBJ1-2	TRBV5-4	.	.	CASSFPQTTNYGYTF	TGTGCCAGCAGCTTCCCACAGACAACTAACTATGGCTACACCTTC
TRBJ1-1	TRBV10-1	TRBD1	.	CASSEEGAATEAFF	TGCGCCAGCAGTGAGGAGGGGGCGGCCACTGAAGCTTTCTTT
TRBJ2-7	TRBV20-1	.	.	CSARPGLEQYF	TGCAGTGCTCGACCGGGTCTCGAGCAGTACTTC
TRBJ1-2	TRBV29-1	.	.	CSVSDLSYGYTF	TGCAGCGTTTCGGACCTATCCTATGGCTACACCTTC
TRBJ2-5	TRBV6-6	.	.	CASRRDIQETQYF	TGTGCCAGCAGACGGGACATCCAAGAGACCCAGTACTTC
TRBJ2-2	TRBV27	.	once	CASRLSSVAGELFF	TGTGCCAGCAGACTCTCATCAGTCGCCGGGGAGCTGTTTTTT
TRBJ2-3	TRBV28	TRBD2	.	CASRSSGKSTDTQYF	TGTGCCAGCCGATCTAGCGGGAAGAGCACAGATACGCAGTATTTT
TRBJ2-7	TRBV7-8	.	.	CASSPPYGSLEQYF	TGTGCCAGCAGCCCGCCTTATGGGTCGTTAGAGCAGTACTTC
TRBJ2-4	TRBV15	TRBD1	few	CATSIWGTGWDKNIQYF	TGTGCCACCAGCATTTGGGGGACAGGGTGGGACAAAAACATTCAGTACTTC
TRBJ1-2	TRBV14	TRBD1	.	CASSNRQGPYGYTF	TGTGCCAGCAGCAACCGACAGGGCCCCTATGGCTACACCTTC
TRBJ1-1	TRBV29-1	.	.	CSAAPGTVNTEAFF	TGCAGCGCCGCTCCCGGGACTGTGAACACTGAAGCTTTCTTT